This TCR beta chain was identified in a study of response to subunit inactivated influenza vaccine. Whole-study findings and limits: Authors suggested each seasonal influenza vaccination recruits few new T cells.

TCRdb used MiXCR to reprocess the RT-PCR reads, holding one entry per CDR3 protein. The sample lists under 950,000 distinct CDR3 sequences, about 20% occurring once. There are 14 residues in the CDR3. The germline V and J ends were trimmed by 1 base and 5 bases, with 14 bases remaining between them. Germline V gene sequence: CDR1 DFQATT, CDR2 SNEGSKA (reference sequence). This clonotype was seen a few times. The antigen remains undetermined. The sample here was PBMCs from blood, taken more than 4 days after vaccination. This receptor was identified in a man aged 45-65 years who received an inactivated influenza vaccine. The chain uses TRBV20-1 and TRBJ1-1; D is possibly TRBD1 (6 bases). The CDR3 sequence is CSARGYRAGTEAFF. The CDR3 bases are TGCAGTGCTAGAGGATACAGGGCCGGGACTGAAGCTTTCTTT.